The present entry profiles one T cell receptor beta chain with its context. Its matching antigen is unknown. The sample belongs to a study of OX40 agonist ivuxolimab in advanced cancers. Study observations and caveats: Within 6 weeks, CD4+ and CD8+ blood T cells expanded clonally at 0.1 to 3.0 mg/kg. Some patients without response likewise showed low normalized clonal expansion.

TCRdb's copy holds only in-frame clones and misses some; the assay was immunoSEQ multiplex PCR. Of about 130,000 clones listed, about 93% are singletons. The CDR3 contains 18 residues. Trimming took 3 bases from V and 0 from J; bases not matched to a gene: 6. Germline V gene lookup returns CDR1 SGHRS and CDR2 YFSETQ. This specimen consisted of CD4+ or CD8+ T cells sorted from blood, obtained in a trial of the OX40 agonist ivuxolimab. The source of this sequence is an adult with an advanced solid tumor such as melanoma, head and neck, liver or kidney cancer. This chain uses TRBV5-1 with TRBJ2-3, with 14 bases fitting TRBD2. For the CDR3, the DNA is TGCGCCAGCAGCTACGGGACTAGCGGGGGAACTAGCACAGATACGCAGTATTTT. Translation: CASSYGTSGGTSTDTQYF.